A single sample gave rise to the 30 T cell receptor beta chains below, sequenced in a study of T cells in Graves' hyperthyroidism and ophthalmopathy. RNA transcripts provided the source from which TCR beta CDR3 regions were amplified. The primer set for the first-round RT-PCR of the TCR CDR3 was HTBI. MiXCR was run by TCRdb on the multiplex PCR reads, yielding one entry per CDR3 protein. The data show about 720,000 distinct CDR3 sequences, approximately 19% seen once. What was sequenced was blood. The receptors were gathered from a woman in her fifties or sixties with Graves' hyperthyroidism that later progressed to Graves' ophthalmopathy.

This clonotype was observed at least ten times. The chain employs TRBV10-2 and TRBJ2-5; TRBD1 matches at 7 bases. Germline CDR1 WSHSY, CDR2 SAAADI. V lost 3 bases, J lost 1 base, and 5 bases stayed unmatched. This CDR3 comprises 15 residues. As DNA, the CDR3 is TGCGCCAGCAGTGATGTAACAGGGGCCCAAGAGACCCAGTACTTC. Its translation: CASSDVTGAQETQYF.

This clonotype was seen more than once but under ten times. The genes are TRBV29-1 and TRBJ1-2; D is possibly TRBD1 (5 bases). V was shortened by 7 bases and J by 2 bases, with 11 bases between the two germline ends. The length of the CDR3 is 12 residues. Per germline, CDR1 SQVTM and CDR2 ANQGSEA. CDR3 sequence reads: CSDLTENYGYTF. CDR3 DNA: TGCAGCGACCTGACAGAGAACTATGGCTACACCTTC.

CDR3 nucleotides: TGTGCCAGCAGCTGGGGAGGGGTCCAAGCTTTCTTT. Protein: CASSWGGVQAFF. The chain uses TRBV5-4 and TRBJ1-1; D perhaps matches TRBD1 (5 bases). Germline assignment: CDR1 SGHNT and CDR2 YYREEE (reference sequence). Trimming shortened V by 3 bases and J by 9 bases, and 12 bases separated the two germline ends. The CDR3 is 12 amino acids. The full variable domain, its missing parts supplied by reference TRBV5-4 and TRBJ1-1, is ETGVTQSPTHLIKTRGQQVTLRCSSQSGHNTVSWYQQALGQGPQFIFQYYREEENGRGNFPPRFSGLQFPNYSSELNVNALELDDSALYLCASSWGGVQAFFGQGTRLTVV.

The sample holds many counts of this clonotype. The chain links TRBV15 to TRBJ1-2; the match to TRBD1 covers 8 bases. The CDR3 is 16 amino acids. The trim removed 1 base at V and 0 bases at J, leaving 4 bases unmatched. Per germline, CDR1 LNHNV and CDR2 YYDKDF (reference sequence). CDR3 in DNA: TGTGCCACCAGCAGAGCCGACAGGGGACCTAACTATGGCTACACCTTC. Protein sequence: CATSRADRGPNYGYTF.

There are many counts of this clonotype. The V call is TRBV18, the J call TRBJ1-1; 8 bases agree with TRBD1. The germline V gene has CDR1 KGHSH and CDR2 LQKENI. CDR3 length equals 13 residues. Trimming cost V 5 bases and J 1 base; bases outside gene matches: 0. This CDR3 is CASSGQGNTEAFF. CDR3 nucleotide sequence: TGTGCCAGCTCAGGACAGGGGAACACTGAAGCTTTCTTT.

This clonotype came up many times. V gene TRBV5-1 combines with J gene TRBJ2-5; TRBD2 agrees at 7 bases. Germline CDR1 and CDR2: SGHRS and YFSETQ. The junction had 9 bases not matched to a gene; V was cut back by 5 bases and J by 5 bases. This CDR3 contains 14 residues. The CDR3, as DNA: TGCGCCAGCAGTGTTAAGGGAGGGGTGGAGACCCAGTACTTC. Translation: CASSVKGGVETQYF.

This clonotype was detected a few times. The V call is TRBV27, the J call TRBJ2-7, with TRBD1 matching over 7 bases. V was pared by 7 bases and J by 7 bases, with 13 bases of the junction left unmatched. Looked up from germline, CDR1 is MNHEY and CDR2 is SMNVEV (reference sequence). The CDR3 is 14 residues long. The CDR3 is CASTALTGVGEQYF. The CDR3 bases are TGTGCCAGCACCGCCCTAACAGGGGTCGGTGAGCAGTACTTC.

In this sample, this clonotype turned up many times. This chain joins TRBV12-3 or TRBV12-4 and TRBJ1-1; a possible D gene is TRBD1 (5 bases). This CDR3 comprises 13 residues. Trimming removed 7 bases at V and 1 base at J, with 10 bases between. The CDR3 bases are TGTGCCAGCACCTTGGGACGGAACACTGAAGCTTTCTTT. This sequence encodes CASTLGRNTEAFF.

The chain employs TRBV29-1 and TRBJ1-1; the D gene is possibly TRBD1 (5 bases). The CDR3 spans 13 residues. CDR1 is SQVTM, CDR2 ANQGSEA, per germline. With 4 bases removed from V and 0 bases from J, the gap between germline ends came to 9 bases. As DNA, the CDR3 is TGCAGCGTTGTCGAGGGGATGAACACTGAAGCTTTCTTT. Encoded protein: CSVVEGMNTEAFF.

This clonotype occurred a few times. The chain combines TRBV7-6 with TRBJ2-1, with TRBD2 matching 9 bases. The CDR3 extends over 18 amino acids. Trimming took 4 bases from V and 4 from J; bases not matched to a gene: 14. Germline values: CDR1 SGHVS, CDR2 FNYEAQ. The CDR3 DNA sequence: TGTGCCAGCAGCTCCCGGGCGGGGGGGGCCTCAATTTACAATGAGCAGTTCTTC. Its translation is CASSSRAGGASIYNEQFF.

The chain joins TRBV12-5 to TRBJ2-1, with 8 bases fitting TRBD1. Per germline, CDR1 LGHNT and CDR2 FRNRAP. The CDR3 is 15 residues long. V shed 6 bases, J shed 1 base, and the junction held 5 bases outside the gene matches. The CDR3 is CASGRTGKSYNEQFF. In DNA form, the CDR3 reads TGTGCTAGTGGCAGGACAGGGAAGTCCTACAATGAGCAGTTCTTC.

The rearrangement uses TRBV19 and TRBJ1-1; weak D call: TRBD1 (6 bases). This CDR3 has 14 residues. CDR1 and CDR2 (germline): LNHDA, SQIVND (reference sequence). V was pared by 9 bases and J by 1 base, with 15 bases between. The CDR3 DNA reads TGTGCCAGCCAGGGGACGGGGAAGAACACTGAAGCTTTCTTT. This gives the protein CASQGTGKNTEAFF.

The rearrangement links TRBV6-1 to TRBJ2-5, with 8 positions matching TRBD2. The CDR3 spans 12 residues. Per the germline V gene, CDR1 is MNHNS and CDR2 is SASEGT. V trimming: 6 bases; J trimming: 4 bases; junction bases outside the gene matches: 1. CDR3 sequence reads: CASRRGGETQYF. The CDR3 DNA sequence: TGTGCCAGCAGACGGGGGGGAGAGACCCAGTACTTC.

The CDR3 DNA reads TGTGCCAGCAGTCTCACTGTGGGTCCCGGGACAGGCACAGATACGCAGTATTTT. This gives the protein CASSLTVGPGTGTDTQYF. The chain links TRBV6-1 to TRBJ2-3; 7 bases are shared with TRBD1. The germline gives CDR1 MNHNS, CDR2 SASEGT. The V gene end was trimmed by 5 bases and the J gene end by 1 base; junction bases not matched to a gene: 15. This CDR3 region has 18 residues.

The J gene is TRBJ2-7, the V gene TRBV2; TRBD2 might be the D (5 bases). Germline CDR1 SNHLY, CDR2 FYNNEI. V shed 7 bases and J shed 7 bases, with 17 bases lying between them. The CDR3 sequence is 13 residues long. CDR3 sequence (DNA): TGTGCCAGCAAGGAGGTAGGCACGGGGGAGCAGTACTTC. Its translation is CASKEVGTGEQYF.

This clonotype was picked up many times. The chain employs TRBV3-1 and TRBJ1-2; no firm D call. Per germline, CDR1 LGHDT and CDR2 YNNKEL (reference sequence). This CDR3 has 15 amino acids. V was pared by 5 bases and J by 2 bases, with 15 bases between. In nucleotides, the CDR3 is TGTGCCAGCAGCGAAGTTCCGAAGGCGAACTATGGCTACACCTTC. Translation gives CASSEVPKANYGYTF.

This clonotype was counted at least ten times. The chain links TRBV30 to TRBJ1-2, with a weak D call TRBD1 (6 bases). The CDR3 runs 12 residues. CDR1 GTSNPN and CDR2 SVGIG come from the germline V gene (reference sequence). In DNA, the CDR3 is TGTGCGTACAGGGAGAGGAGTTATGGCTACACCTTC. Translation gives CAYRERSYGYTF.

V usage is TRBV27 and J usage is TRBJ1-1, with 7 bases aligning to TRBD1. The germline V gene encodes CDR1 MNHEY and CDR2 SMNVEV (reference sequence). Trimming took 3 bases from V and 0 from J; bases not matched to a gene: 4. CDR3 size: 15 residues. DNA for the CDR3: TGTGCCAGCAGTTTGAGCGGGACAGTGAACACTGAAGCTTTCTTT. Encoded protein: CASSLSGTVNTEAFF.

Many counts were recorded for this clonotype. The gene calls are TRBV3-1 and TRBJ2-1; D possibly uses TRBD1 or TRBD2 (5 bases each). The CDR3 extends over 18 amino acids. Germline V gene data show CDR1 as LGHDT and CDR2 as YNNKEL (reference sequence). V was cut by 0 bases and J by 2 bases, with 17 bases left in between. CDR3 nucleotides: TGTGCCAGCAGCCAAGATCCTTCGGGACCCACGACCTACAATGAGCAGTTCTTC. Its protein is CASSQDPSGPTTYNEQFF.

The chain carries TRBV24-1 and TRBJ2-3; TRBD2 matches at 7 bases. The CDR3 extends over 16 amino acids. With 7 bases clipped from V and 1 base from J, the junction kept 10 bases outside the gene matches. Germline-derived CDR1 and CDR2 are KGHDR and SFDVKD. CDR3 sequence: CATRGSRDYRTDTQYF. CDR3 in DNA: TGTGCCACCAGAGGCAGCCGGGACTACCGCACAGATACGCAGTATTTT.

This clonotype has a count of ten or more. The V gene is TRBV18, the J gene TRBJ2-7; possibly TRBD1 for D (6 bases). Trimming stripped 2 bases from V and 2 bases from J, with 13 bases between. Per germline, CDR1 KGHSH and CDR2 LQKENI. The CDR3 runs 15 residues. CDR3 DNA: TGTGCCAGCTCACCATCACAGGGAAATCCCTACGAGCAGTACTTC. Residues: CASSPSQGNPYEQYF.

This chain uses TRBV5-1 with TRBJ1-1; D is ambiguous. V lost 1 base and J lost 4, with 5 bases in between. The length of the CDR3 is 12 residues. Per germline, CDR1 SGHRS and CDR2 YFSETQ. This chain's CDR3 is CASSLIATEAFF. Here the CDR3 DNA reads TGCGCCAGCAGCTTGATAGCCACTGAAGCTTTCTTT.

This clonotype was seen many times. The J gene is TRBJ1-4, the V gene TRBV2, with a weak D call TRBD1 (5 bases). Germline values: CDR1 SNHLY, CDR2 FYNNEI. This CDR3 comprises 15 residues. The ends were cut back, 7 bases at V and 6 bases at J, with 18 bases in the middle. CDR3 region: CASKDGHPTDEKLFF. CDR3 sequence (DNA): TGTGCCAGCAAGGACGGACATCCTACCGATGAAAAACTGTTTTTT.

On this clonotype itself: This is likely a read error, given that the CDR3 carries no conserved phenylalanine or tryptophan at its end. The chain carries TRBV11-2 and TRBJ1-2; no reliable D call. CDR1 SGHAT and CDR2 FQNNGV come from the germline V gene. CDR3 size: 12 residues. V lost 5 bases and J lost 2, with 6 bases in between. CDR3 nucleotide sequence: TGTGCCAGCAGCCGTGTAAACTATGGCTACACCTCC. Protein sequence: CASSRVNYGYTS.

This clonotype was observed a handful of times. The chain employs TRBV5-1 and TRBJ1-1, with 10 bases identical to TRBD1. There are 15 residues in the CDR3. Losses at the gene ends were 3 bases for V and 6 bases for J; bases not matched to a gene: 8. The germline gives CDR1 SGHRS, CDR2 YFSETQ. CDR3 nucleotide sequence: TGCGCCAGCAGCTCCCGGGACAGGGGTTTTCCTGAAGCTTTCTTT. This gives the protein CASSSRDRGFPEAFF.

This clonotype was seen a handful of times. The V and J genes are TRBV6-5 and TRBJ1-1, with a weak D call TRBD1 (6 bases). The CDR3 covers 14 residues. Trimming removed 2 bases from V and 9 bases from J, with 16 bases in between. Germline loops: CDR1 MNHEY, CDR2 SVGAGI. The CDR3 sequence is CASSYGRGQLQAFF. The CDR3 DNA sequence: TGTGCCAGCAGTTACGGGCGGGGGCAACTACAAGCTTTCTTT.

This sequence joins TRBV29-1 and TRBJ2-1; TRBD2 matches at 11 bases. The CDR3 has 14 amino acids. V shed 1 base and J 5 bases; nucleotides not matched to a gene: 1. The germline gives CDR1 SQVTM, CDR2 ANQGSEA. The CDR3 reads CSVEASGGNNEQFF. CDR3 DNA: TGCAGCGTTGAAGCTAGCGGGGGGAACAATGAGCAGTTCTTC.

This chain links TRBV5-1 with TRBJ1-1; 8 nucleotides line up with TRBD1. This CDR3 is 15 amino acids long. After removal of 4 bases from V and 2 bases from J, the junction contained 7 bases not matched to a gene. CDR1 and CDR2 from the germline V gene are SGHRS and YFSETQ. The CDR3 protein is CASSPGDRTNTEAFF. As DNA, the CDR3 is TGCGCCAGCAGCCCTGGGGACAGGACAAACACTGAAGCTTTCTTT.

This clonotype was observed at least ten times. CDR3 nucleotide sequence: TGCGCCAGCAGCGCTCATCATTCGGACAGGGAAATCACAGATACGCAGTATTTT. Translation gives CASSAHHSDREITDTQYF. The genes are TRBV5-1 and TRBJ2-3, with 8 bases fitting TRBD1. The V segment lost 4 bases and the J segment 2 bases; nucleotides outside the gene matches: 15. Germline CDR1 is SGHRS and CDR2 is YFSETQ. CDR3 length: 18 residues.

This clonotype was detected ten times or more. The chain employs TRBV27 and TRBJ2-3; D perhaps matches TRBD2 (5 bases). The V end lost 3 bases, the J end lost 1 base, and 17 bases lay between the germline ends. This CDR3 comprises 17 residues. Germline loops: CDR1 MNHEY, CDR2 SMNVEV (reference sequence). The CDR3 here is CASSFWRTDLGTDTQYF. The CDR3 bases are TGTGCCAGCAGTTTTTGGAGGACCGACTTGGGCACAGATACGCAGTATTTT.